This T cell receptor beta chain was sequenced for a study of shared clonotypes between healthy human individuals. Overall study findings and caveats: Generally, naive subsets came out with larger estimated richness than memory subsets. It was the few donors that limited the genetic and exposure-history diversity represented. Only blood was sampled, and tissue TCR repertoires likely differ from blood ones.

Germline-derived CDR1 and CDR2 are SEHNR and FQNEAQ (reference sequence). Deletions cut 0 bases from V and 6 bases from J, with 11 bases between. This CDR3 is built from 15 residues. Assay used: immunoSEQ multiplex PCR; TCRdb lists only in-frame clones, some missing. The sample holds roughly 2.5 million clones, around nine tenths seen once. Comment on this clone: The antigen remains undetermined.

The sequence came from a man aged 18 to 30 in good health. The chain has TRBV7-9 and TRBJ1-4; tentative D call: TRBD1 (6 bases). Sequencing was done on a sample of naive CD4+ T cells sorted from blood. The subset is: CD45RA+ positively selected. In DNA form, the CDR3 reads TGTGCCAGCAGCTTAGCGGGGGGCAGTGATGAAAAACTGTTTTTT. Residues: CASSLAGGSDEKLFF. Filled out from reference TRBV7-9 and TRBJ1-4, the complete variable domain reads DTGVSQNPRHKITKRGQNVTFRCDPISEHNRLYWYRQTLGQGPEFLTYFQNEAQLEKSRLLSDRFSAERPKGSFSTLEIQRTEQGDSAMYLCASSLAGGSDEKLFFGSGTQLSVL.